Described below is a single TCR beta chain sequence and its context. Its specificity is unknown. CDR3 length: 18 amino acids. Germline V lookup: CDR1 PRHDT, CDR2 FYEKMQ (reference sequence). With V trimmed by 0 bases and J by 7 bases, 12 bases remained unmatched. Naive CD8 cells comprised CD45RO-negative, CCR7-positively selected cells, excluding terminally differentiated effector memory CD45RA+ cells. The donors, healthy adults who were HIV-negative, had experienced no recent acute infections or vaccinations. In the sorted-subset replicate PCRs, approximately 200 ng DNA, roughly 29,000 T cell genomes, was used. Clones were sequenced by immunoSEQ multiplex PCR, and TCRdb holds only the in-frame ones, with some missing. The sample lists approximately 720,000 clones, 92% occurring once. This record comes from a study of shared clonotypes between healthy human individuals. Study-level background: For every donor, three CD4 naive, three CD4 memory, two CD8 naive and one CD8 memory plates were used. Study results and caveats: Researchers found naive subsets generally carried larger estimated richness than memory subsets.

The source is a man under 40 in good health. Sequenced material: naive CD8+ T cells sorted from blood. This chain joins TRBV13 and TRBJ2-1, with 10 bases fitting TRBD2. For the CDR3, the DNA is TGTGCCAGCAGCTTAGGCCCCGTCCTAGCGGGAGTTGGTAATGAGCAGTTCTTC. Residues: CASSLGPVLAGVGNEQFF. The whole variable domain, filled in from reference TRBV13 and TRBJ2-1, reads AAGVIQSPRHLIKEKRETATLKCYPIPRHDTVYWYQQGPGQDPQFLISFYEKMQSDKGSIPDRFSAQQFSDYHSELNMSSLELGDSALYFCASSLGPVLAGVGNEQFFGPGTRLTVL.